These T cell receptor beta chains were read from a single sample in a study of CD8+CD57+ T cells in acquired aplastic anemia. TCRdb re-called the reads through MiXCR, storing one row per CDR3 protein. Among 200,000 to 250,000 distinct CDR3 sequences listed, over 60% were seen once. Sequencing was performed on sorted CD4+, CD8+, or CD8+CD57+ T cells (not recorded which) from PBMCs. Source of these receptors: a human donor in good health. Each CDR3 is given without its conserved first and last residue.

TRBV20-1	TRBJ2-3	SARGTSGPSTDTQY
TRBV2	TRBJ1-2	ASTVRTVYGYT
TRBV7-3	TRBJ2-7	ASSLEPGGNEQY
TRBV20-1	TRBJ2-1	SATVTSANYNEQF
TRBV29-1	TRBJ2-3	SVGPNRRDTQY
TRBV7-6	TRBJ2-7	ASSHGGQPFISYEQY
TRBV5-4	TRBJ2-7	ASSLLEGEQY
TRBV10-3	TRBJ1-4	AISEPRGAGKLF
TRBV11-3	TRBJ1-1	ASSLAGEDSEAF
TRBV12-5	TRBJ2-3	ASGSPDRGIPDTQY
TRBV10-3	TRBJ2-3	AISALAGGGDTQY
TRBV19	TRBJ1-5	ASSIEGYSNQPQH
TRBV15	TRBJ2-3	ATSTTTGTDTQY
TRBV7-2	TRBJ1-1	ASSLAGTPVEAF
TRBV7-9	TRBJ1-2	ASSAGFYGYT
TRBV7-2	TRBJ2-1	ASSKRTPGLEVEQF
TRBV19	TRBJ1-1	ASSMGAIVEAF
TRBV12-3/TRBV12-4	TRBJ2-7	ASSFNPGPHEQY
TRBV20-1	TRBJ2-1	SARAYFSGNEQF
TRBV7-9	TRBJ2-7	ASSRTLVDRV
TRBV19	TRBJ1-1	ASSIERRVTEAF
TRBV7-3	TRBJ2-7	ASSLGGDTGEQY
TRBV7-2	TRBJ2-7	ASSSRTGGRNEQY
TRBV24-1	TRBJ2-3	ATRDRVDTQY
TRBV20-1	TRBJ2-2	SVPYPNTGELF
TRBV20-1	TRBJ1-1	SARAMEAF
TRBV5-4	TRBJ1-2	ASSSNSNYGYT
TRBV20-1	TRBJ2-3	SGTSGVGTDTQY
TRBV12-5	TRBJ1-3	ASGATGASGNTIY
TRBV6-5	TRBJ2-7	ASSSRLAGGREQY
TRBV7-8	TRBJ1-2	ASSPGGVDGYT
TRBV9	TRBJ1-4	ASSVSGLRLF
TRBV7-9	TRBJ2-3	ASSLRAPQY
TRBV3-1	TRBJ1-2	ASSQSKAGGYT
TRBV7-9	TRBJ2-7	ASSLHGLTYEQY
TRBV7-2	TRBJ2-7	ASSGTGGAEQY
TRBV10-3	TRBJ2-7	AISESVGGVNYEQY
TRBV5-4	TRBJ2-3	ASHHTDTQY
TRBV20-1	TRBJ2-7	SAPGGGDRAYEQY